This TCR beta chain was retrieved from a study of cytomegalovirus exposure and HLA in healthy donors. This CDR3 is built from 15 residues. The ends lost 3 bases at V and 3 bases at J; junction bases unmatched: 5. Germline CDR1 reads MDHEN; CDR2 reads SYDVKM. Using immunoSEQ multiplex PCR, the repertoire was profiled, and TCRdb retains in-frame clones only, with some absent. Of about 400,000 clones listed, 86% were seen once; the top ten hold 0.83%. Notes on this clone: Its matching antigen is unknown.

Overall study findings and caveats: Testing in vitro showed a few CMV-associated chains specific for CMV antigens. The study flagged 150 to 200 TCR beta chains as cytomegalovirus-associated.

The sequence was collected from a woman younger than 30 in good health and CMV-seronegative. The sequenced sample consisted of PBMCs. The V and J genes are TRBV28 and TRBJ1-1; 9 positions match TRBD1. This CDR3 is CASSLGTGKYTEAFF. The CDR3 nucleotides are TGTGCCAGCAGTTTGGGGACAGGGAAATACACTGAAGCTTTCTTT.